The 14 T cell receptor beta chains presented below share a single source sample, sequenced in a study of blood T cells in healthy people across ages. Using a J-beta primer mix together with a sample-barcoded 5' primer, a second PCR was run for about 6 to 12 cycles. MiXCR, applied by TCRdb to the 5' RACE reads, yields one record per CDR3 protein. This table has 1.5 million or so distinct CDR3 sequences, 35% to 45% appearing once. What was sequenced was blood. These receptors all stem from a young woman in good health.

This clonotype was recorded only once. The genes are TRBV20-1 and TRBJ2-2; D call uncertain. The CDR3 contains 14 residues. Per the germline V gene, CDR1 is DFQATT and CDR2 is SNEGSKA (reference sequence). V was pared by 5 bases and J by 5 bases, with 15 bases between. CDR3 sequence: CSARPGAVTGELFF. The CDR3 region has the DNA TGCAGTGCTCGTCCTGGCGCCGTGACCGGGGAGCTGTTTTTT.

The J gene is TRBJ1-5, the V gene TRBV27; 10 positions agree with TRBD1. CDR3 length: 18 residues. Germline values: CDR1 MNHEY, CDR2 SMNVEV (reference sequence). The V segment lost 3 bases and the J segment 2 bases; nucleotides outside the gene matches: 10. The DNA for the CDR3 is TGTGCCAGCAGTTTTTTGGGACAGGGGCGTCTGGGCAATCAGCCCCAGCATTTT. This sequence encodes CASSFLGQGRLGNQPQHF.

The J gene is TRBJ2-1, the V gene TRBV27; 9 bases agree with TRBD2. This CDR3 spans 14 amino acids. The germline gives CDR1 MNHEY, CDR2 SMNVEV (reference sequence). Trimming at V came to 10 bases and at J to 7 bases, leaving 11 bases not matched to a gene. The DNA of the CDR3 is TGTGCCACCCATAGCGGGGGCAGGAAAAATGAGCAGTTCTTC. It encodes CATHSGGRKNEQFF.

For this clonotype: One end of the junction fails to match germline, which may point to a read error. The chain links TRBV6-6 to TRBJ1-3; 7 bases map to TRBD1. The germline gives CDR1 MNHNY, CDR2 SVGAGI (reference sequence). CDR3 length: 15 amino acids. DNA for the CDR3: TGTGCCAACAGTTATGGAGGGACAGCTGGAAACACCATATATTTT. Its translation: CANSYGGTAGNTIYF.

CDR3 protein: CASSSERQAFF. CDR3 sequence (DNA): TGCGCCAGCAGCTCCGAGCGTCAGGCTTTCTTT. This chain links TRBV5-1 with TRBJ1-1, with D unclear. The CDR3 runs 11 residues. Between the trimmed V and J ends, which lost 3 bases and 11 bases, there was a span of 11 bases. Per the germline V gene, CDR1 is SGHRS and CDR2 is YFSETQ.

The V call is TRBV20-1, the J call TRBJ2-5; 10 bases line up with TRBD1. The J call may be incorrect, as the DNA end agrees better with TRBJ2-7. The CDR3 loop spans 14 amino acids. Germline V CDR1 and CDR2: DFQATT, SNEGSKA (reference sequence). Here the CDR3 DNA reads TGCAGTGCTGCCAGCGGACAGGGGGTCTGCGAGCAGTACTTC. Residues: CSAASGQGVCEQYF.

V is TRBV20-1 and J is TRBJ2-1; D not resolved. CDR3 length: 16 amino acids. Germline V gives CDR1 DFQATT, CDR2 SNEGSKA (reference sequence). Trimming removed 0 bases from V and 0 bases from J, with 12 bases in between. The CDR3 nucleotides are TGCAGTGCTAGAGATCTTGGTGCCAGCTCCTACAATGAGCAGTTCTTC. Translation: CSARDLGASSYNEQFF.

The rearrangement links TRBV2 to TRBJ2-7; 7 nucleotides match TRBD2. Losses at the gene ends were 8 bases for V and 0 bases for J; bases not matched to a gene: 4. Looked up from germline, CDR1 is SNHLY and CDR2 is FYNNEI. The CDR3 has 13 amino acids. CDR3 sequence: CASAGTTSYEQYF. The CDR3 DNA reads TGTGCCAGCGCCGGGACTACCTCCTACGAGCAGTACTTC.

The chain has TRBV7-2 and TRBJ2-7; the D is unclear. The CDR3 spans 13 residues. CDR1 SGHTA and CDR2 FQGNSA come from the germline V gene. The ends were cut back, 8 bases at V and 3 bases at J, with 14 bases in the middle. CDR3 protein: CASRLNGVYEQYF. CDR3 in DNA: TGTGCCAGCCGCCTTAATGGGGTCTACGAGCAGTACTTC.

V usage is TRBV10-1 and J usage is TRBJ2-7; D is possibly TRBD1 (5 bases). The length of the CDR3 is 15 residues. With 3 bases removed from V and 2 bases from J, the gap between germline ends came to 14 bases. Germline loops: CDR1 WNHNN, CDR2 SYGVQD (reference sequence). The CDR3 DNA sequence: TGCGCCAGCAGTGAAATCTTGGGCAGGGCCTACGAGCAGTACTTC. Translated: CASSEILGRAYEQYF.

The chain uses TRBV2 and TRBJ2-4; 7 nucleotides align to TRBD2. The J call may not be correct, given that the DNA end is closer to TRBJ2-5. Per germline, CDR1 SNHLY and CDR2 FYNNEI. This CDR3 comprises 14 residues. The CDR3 is CASSAGTTYETQYF. The CDR3 DNA reads TGTGCCAGCAGTGCCGGGACTACCTATGAGACCCAGTACTTC.

The chain is built from TRBV4-1 and TRBJ2-3; 10 bases match TRBD2. Per the germline V gene, CDR1 is MGHRA and CDR2 is YSYEKL. The CDR3 spans 17 residues. The ends lost 1 base at V and 7 bases at J; junction bases unmatched: 11. This chain's CDR3 is CASSQVLTGLASHTQYF. In DNA form, the CDR3 reads TGCGCCAGCAGCCAAGTCCTGACGGGACTAGCGTCCCATACGCAGTATTTT.

This rearrangement joins TRBV6-1 to TRBJ1-5; D gene unclear. V shed 4 bases and J shed 5 bases, with 6 bases lying between them. Germline-derived CDR1 and CDR2 are MNHNS and SASEGT. The CDR3 loop spans 12 amino acids. CDR3 amino acids: CASSVTDQPQHF. In nucleotides, the CDR3 is TGTGCCAGCAGTGTTACGGATCAGCCCCAGCATTTT.

V gene TRBV5-1 combines with J gene TRBJ2-1; 7 nucleotides line up with TRBD2. Germline lookup yields CDR1 SGHRS and CDR2 YFSETQ. Unmatched junction bases numbered 6, after V lost 0 bases and J lost 3 bases. This CDR3 is 16 amino acids long. The CDR3 sequence: CASSLAASGDYNEQFF. The CDR3 DNA is TGCGCCAGCAGCTTGGCGGCTAGCGGAGACTACAATGAGCAGTTCTTC.